This TCR beta chain was observed in a study of T cell changes during pregnancy in multiple sclerosis. Germline values: CDR1 SGHRS, CDR2 YFSETQ. The CDR3 spans 15 residues. With 5 bases clipped from V and 4 bases from J, the junction kept 10 bases outside the gene matches. TCRdb's copy holds only in-frame clones and misses some; the assay was immunoSEQ multiplex PCR. The sample yields more than 20,000 clones, approximately 90% seen once. This receptor was identified in a female donor in good health, enrolled as a control in a pregnancy study. The rearrangement links TRBV5-1 to TRBJ1-2; TRBD1 agrees at 8 bases. Sequenced here: CD4+ T cells from peripheral blood mononuclear cells, sampled after pregnancy. CDR3 protein: CASSPGQGAFYGYTF. CDR3 in DNA: TGCGCCAGCAGTCCCGGACAGGGTGCTTTCTATGGCTACACCTTC.